This T cell receptor beta chain was documented in a study of T-cell memory formation after mild COVID-19. This clonotype was detected ten times or more. Via MiXCR, TCRdb re-called the 5' RACE reads, giving one row per CDR3 protein. Found here are 120,000 to 150,000 distinct CDR3 sequences, 11% to 15% of them singletons; the top ten hold about 26%. Source material: PBMCs or a T cell subset sorted from them (not recorded which). The sequence came from an adult woman who had mild COVID-19 (a few samples of this study predate the infection). Cell type and time point are not known.

The CDR3 DNA is TGTGCCAGCAGCTTAACGGGGAACACCGGGGAGCTGTTTTTT. It codes for CASSLTGNTGELFF. The V call is TRBV7-3, the J call TRBJ2-2, with no clear D. The CDR3 extends over 14 amino acids. V was clipped by 0 bases and J by 1 base, with 3 bases between them. Germline CDR1 is SGHTA and CDR2 is FQGTGA.